This entry lists 5 T cell receptor beta chains sequenced from one sample in a study of T cell repertoires in cytomegalovirus infection. TCRdb called the reads again in MiXCR, with one record for every CDR3 protein. This table has around 440,000 distinct CDR3 sequences, 11% appearing once. The sequenced material came from PBMCs. The receptors were gathered from a human donor in good health (CMV status not recorded). Some clones in this sample may be carry-over from other donors' samples.

The chain joins TRBV28 to TRBJ1-2, with D unresolved. Trimming pared 5 bases from V and 5 bases from J, leaving 15 bases between. The CDR3 is 14 amino acids. CDR1 MDHEN and CDR2 SYDVKM come from the germline V gene. This CDR3 is CASSPAPRVYGYTF. The CDR3 nucleotides are TGTGCCAGCAGTCCGGCCCCCCGGGTGTATGGCTACACCTTC.

This clonotype has more than one count but fewer than ten. The chain employs TRBV18 and TRBJ2-6; 8 bases fit TRBD1. This CDR3 has 18 amino acids. Germline assignment: CDR1 KGHSH and CDR2 LQKENI. Trimming cost V 0 bases and J 0 bases; bases outside gene matches: 4. The CDR3 DNA sequence: TGTGCCAGCTCACCACCGGGACAGGTGATCTCTGGGGCCAACGTCCTGACTTTC. Protein sequence: CASSPPGQVISGANVLTF.

The V and J genes are TRBV20-1 and TRBJ1-2; no clear D gene. Trimming pared 6 bases from V and 5 bases from J, leaving 10 bases between. The CDR3 has 11 residues. Looked up from germline, CDR1 is DFQATT and CDR2 is SNEGSKA (reference sequence). The CDR3 spells CSASSLYGYTF. CDR3 nucleotide sequence: TGCAGTGCCTCCTCGCTATATGGCTACACCTTC.

Many counts were recorded for this clonotype. The rearrangement joins TRBV11-2 to TRBJ1-2, with a tentative D call TRBD1 (5 bases). The V and J ends lost 3 bases and 7 bases respectively, with 12 bases between them. Per germline, CDR1 SGHAT and CDR2 FQNNGV. The CDR3 length is 13 residues. As DNA, the CDR3 is TGTGCCAGCAGCTTCGGGACGGTGGGTGGCTACACCTTC. This gives the protein CASSFGTVGGYTF.

The chain joins TRBV28 to TRBJ1-5, with no clear D. Germline V gene lookup returns CDR1 MDHEN and CDR2 SYDVKM. Between the trimmed V and J ends, which lost 11 bases and 7 bases, there was a span of 18 bases. This CDR3 is 13 amino acids long. The DNA for the CDR3 is TGTGCCTCCCAGGAGGGATATAGGCAGCCCCAGCATTTT. Translation gives CASQEGYRQPQHF.